The present T cell receptor beta chain was sequenced within a study of blood T cell repertoires in COVID-19. Sequenced by immunoSEQ multiplex PCR; TCRdb stores in-frame clones only, minus some. Among under 300,000 clones listed, 84% were seen once. The CDR3 is made up of 15 amino acids. Germline values: CDR1 KGHSH, CDR2 LQKENI. The V and J ends lost 4 bases and 0 bases respectively, with 13 bases between them. The TCR comes from a woman aged 40 to 49 who had recovered from COVID-19. The sample taken for sequencing was peripheral blood. V gene TRBV18 combines with J gene TRBJ2-7, with D tentatively TRBD1 (6 bases). The CDR3 region has the DNA TGTGCCAGCTCACTCGGGACACCAAGCTCCTACGAGCAGTACTTC. Translated, it gives CASSLGTPSSYEQYF.